Listed below are T cell receptor beta chains from one sample, sequenced in a study of sequential checkpoint blockade in melanoma. Sequencing used immunoSEQ multiplex PCR; TCRdb keeps in-frame clones, though not all of them. The sample lists tens of thousands of clones; less than 85% were seen once. Sequenced material: CD8+ T cells sorted from blood (inferred from file names), taken from a patient given nivolumab and ipilimumab in sequence. These receptor sequences come from a human donor with melanoma. CDR3s include the opening cysteine and the closing phenylalanine or tryptophan. D genes are given only for firm matches. Clone size, where shown, is once, few, many, or a class for clones that have expanded.

v_gene	d_gene	j_gene	abundance	CDR3nt	CDR3aa
TRBV6-5	TRBD1	TRBJ1-1	NA	TGTGCCAGCAGTTACGGACCAGGGGGTTTGACTGAAGCTTTCTTT	CASSYGPGGLTEAFF
TRBV12-5	TRBD1	TRBJ1-2	NA	TGTGCTAGTGGCTGGACAGGGGTTGGCTACACCTTC	CASGWTGVGYTF
TRBV27	NA	TRBJ1-2	once	TGTGCCAGCAGTTGGCGGGGTCAGCGGGGCTACACCTTC	CASSWRGQRGYTF
TRBV4-3	NA	TRBJ2-2	NA	TGCGCCAGCAGCCAAGATCCGTTGGACAGTAACACCGGGGAGCTGTTTTTT	CASSQDPLDSNTGELFF
TRBV6-5	NA	TRBJ1-2	NA	TGTGCCAGCAGCTGGGGGGAGGGGGGCGGCTACACCTTC	CASSWGEGGGYTF
TRBV6-1	NA	TRBJ2-1	few	TGTGCCAGCAGCCCTAGAGGGACCTACAATGAGCAGTTCTTC	CASSPRGTYNEQFF
TRBV5-4	TRBD1	TRBJ2-7	NA	TGTGCCAGCAGCTTGGTACAGGGGGCGGACGAGCAGTACTTC	CASSLVQGADEQYF
TRBV27	TRBD1	TRBJ2-1	once	TGTGCCAGCAGTCCCGCCCGGTACGGGACAGGCGGGTTCTTC	CASSPARYGTGGFF
TRBV18	NA	TRBJ1-2	NA	TGTGCCAGCTCACCTGGGGCATCGACAGCTAACTATGGCTACACCTTC	CASSPGASTANYGYTF
TRBV19	NA	TRBJ2-7	NA	TGTGCCAGTAGCCCTACAGGGTACGAGCAGTACTTC	CASSPTGYEQYF
TRBV5-6	NA	TRBJ1-2	NA	TGTGCCAGCAGCTTGGGTCAGCAGGGGAATGGCTACACCTTC	CASSLGQQGNGYTF
TRBV9	NA	TRBJ1-1	NA	TGTGCCAGCAGCGTAGCTGGGACGGGGGCTGAAGCTTTCTTT	CASSVAGTGAEAFF
TRBV6-4	NA	TRBJ2-2	NA	TGTGCCAGCAGTTTTGACACGACCACCGGGGAGCTGTTTTTT	CASSFDTTTGELFF
TRBV7-9	NA	TRBJ1-3	few	TGTGCCAGCAGCTTAGATAGCCTGAACAGGAACACCATATATTTT	CASSLDSLNRNTIYF
TRBV27	NA	TRBJ1-1	once	TGTGCCAGCAGTTTGCCAGGTTCAGATCCGAACACTGAAGCTTTCTTT	CASSLPGSDPNTEAFF
TRBV7-3	TRBD2	TRBJ2-7	NA	TGTGCCAGCAGCTTAACGGGAGGGCTTGAAGAGCAGTACTTC	CASSLTGGLEEQYF
TRBV4-1	TRBD1	TRBJ2-1	NA	TGCGCCAGCAGCCAACTGACAGGGGTCGATGAGCAGTTCTTC	CASSQLTGVDEQFF
TRBV27	NA	TRBJ1-4	NA	TGTGCCAGCAGTTTGAGTTATGGTGAAAAACTGTTTTTT	CASSLSYGEKLFF
TRBV10-3	TRBD1	TRBJ1-2	NA	TGTGCCATCAGCGATGCTACTCGGGACAGCCCCGGAGGCTACACCTTC	CAISDATRDSPGGYTF
TRBV4-2	NA	TRBJ2-6	NA	TGTGCCAGCAGCCAACAGGAGGTTATTCCTGGGGCCAACGTCCTGACTTTC	CASSQQEVIPGANVLTF
TRBV30	NA	TRBJ2-7	NA	TGTGCCTTGGATGTCGGGGGAGGCTACGAGCAGTACTTC	CALDVGGGYEQYF
TRBV27	TRBD1	TRBJ2-1	NA	TGTGCCAGCAGTTTGAGGCAGGGGGCTCACAATGAGCAGTTCTTC	CASSLRQGAHNEQFF
TRBV9	TRBD1	TRBJ2-7	NA	TGTGCCAGCAGCCTTCAGGGGGCGGGCGAGCAGTACTTC	CASSLQGAGEQYF
TRBV9	NA	TRBJ1-2	NA	TGTGCCAGCAGCCCCTTATCTGGCTACACCTTC	CASSPLSGYTF
TRBV5-1	TRBD1	TRBJ1-4	NA	TGCGCCAGCAGCTCGGACAGGATCAATGAAAAACTGTTTTTT	CASSSDRINEKLFF
TRBV7-9	NA	TRBJ1-1	NA	TGTGCCAGCAGCTTACCCGGGGTTCCCACTGAAGCTTTCTTT	CASSLPGVPTEAFF